This entry lists 30 T cell receptor beta chains sequenced from one sample in a study of T cell responses to AZD1222 COVID-19 vaccine. Generated by immunoSEQ multiplex PCR, the TCRdb table keeps only in-frame clones and is missing some. The sample lists approximately 89,000 clones, roughly 88% occurring once. This material consisted of peripheral blood, taken on day 0 of AZD1222 vaccination. Receptor source: an adult in good health.

J is TRBJ1-1 and V is TRBV6-6; perhaps TRBD1 as D (5 bases). Germline V CDR1 and CDR2: MNHNY, SVGAGI (reference sequence). V lost 2 bases and J lost 2, with 12 bases in between. The CDR3 sequence is 15 residues long. The CDR3 region has the DNA TGTGCCAGCAGTTACGACCAGGGAGCAAACACTGAAGCTTTCTTT. This translates into CASSYDQGANTEAFF.

This clone has a single count. This chain joins TRBV27 and TRBJ1-1; 8 positions agree with TRBD1. The V segment lost 3 bases and the J segment 7 bases; nucleotides outside the gene matches: 4. This CDR3 spans 13 amino acids. Germline CDR1 is MNHEY and CDR2 is SMNVEV (reference sequence). The CDR3 DNA is TGTGCCAGCAGTTTTCTCGGACAGGGTGAAGCTTTCTTT. Amino acids: CASSFLGQGEAFF.

V gene TRBV19 combines with J gene TRBJ1-4; 8 nucleotides match TRBD1. Germline trimming cut 7 bases from V and 5 bases from J; bases unmatched to any gene: 9. Germline CDR1 LNHDA, CDR2 SQIVND (reference sequence). The CDR3 has 15 amino acids. The CDR3 bases are TGTGCCAGTACAAGTGCCCGGACAGGGAATGAAAAACTGTTTTTT. It encodes CASTSARTGNEKLFF.

This clone was counted once. The chain carries TRBV6-5 and TRBJ2-3; D is unclear. The germline V gene encodes CDR1 MNHEY and CDR2 SVGAGI. V was cut by 5 bases and J by 10 bases, with 13 bases left in between. CDR3 length: 12 residues. CDR3 bases: TGTGCCAGCAGTCCACAGCTTGGTGCGCAGTATTTT. Residues: CASSPQLGAQYF.

This chain links TRBV28 with TRBJ2-7; a weak D match, TRBD1 (6 bases). Germline V lookup: CDR1 MDHEN, CDR2 SYDVKM. Trimming removed 3 bases at V and 3 bases at J, with 12 bases between. The CDR3 has 14 amino acids. The CDR3 DNA follows: TGTGCCAGCAGTTTGGTGGGGGCGAGCTACGAGCAGTACTTC. This sequence encodes CASSLVGASYEQYF.

The chain links TRBV5-1 to TRBJ1-4; TRBD1 matches 7 bases. V lost 0 bases to trimming and J lost 7 bases; unmatched junction nucleotides: 15. This CDR3 region has 18 residues. In germline, CDR1 is SGHRS, CDR2 YFSETQ. DNA for the CDR3: TGCGCCAGCAGCTTGGGCAGGGGGGCCTCAGTTTTTGGTGAAAAACTGTTTTTT. This gives the protein CASSLGRGASVFGEKLFF.

The chain carries TRBV12-3 or TRBV12-4 and TRBJ1-1, with D possibly TRBD1 on 6 matching bases. V dropped 2 bases and J dropped 11 bases, with 12 bases sitting between them. The CDR3 is 12 amino acids. The CDR3 region has the DNA TGTGCCAGCAGTTTAAGGGGGGGCCGGGCTTTCTTT. Amino acid sequence: CASSLRGGRAFF.

The CDR3 DNA sequence: TGTGCCAGCAGTTTACGCCCCCGTGGTTCCAATGAAAAACTGTTTTTT. This translates into CASSLRPRGSNEKLFF. The chain has TRBV6-5 and TRBJ1-4, with unresolved D. CDR1 MNHEY and CDR2 SVGAGI come from the germline V gene. Trimming pared 4 bases from V and 5 bases from J, leaving 17 bases between. CDR3 size: 16 residues.

The table lists this clone with a count of one. The chain couples TRBV28 to TRBJ1-2; D gene ambiguous. Germline V gives CDR1 MDHEN, CDR2 SYDVKM. The CDR3 has 13 amino acids. With 2 bases removed from V and 3 bases from J, the gap between germline ends came to 7 bases. The CDR3 is CASSLETDYGYTF. CDR3 in DNA: TGTGCCAGCAGTTTAGAGACCGACTATGGCTACACCTTC.

This rearrangement joins TRBV5-4 to TRBJ2-7; the match to TRBD1 covers 11 bases. The CDR3 is made up of 15 amino acids. The germline V gene has CDR1 SGHNT and CDR2 YYREEE (reference sequence). The V and J ends lost 4 bases and 3 bases, in that order; junction bases with no gene match: 6. The CDR3 bases are TGTGCCAGCAGCACCGGGACAGGGGGTTTCTACGAGCAGTACTTC. Its protein product is CASSTGTGGFYEQYF.

This clone was detected only once. The V call is TRBV18, the J call TRBJ2-7; TRBD1 matches 9 bases. This CDR3 contains 14 residues. CDR1 is KGHSH and CDR2 is LQKENI in the germline V gene. The ends lost 6 bases at V and 3 bases at J; junction bases unmatched: 6. The CDR3 region has the DNA TGTGCCAGCTCTCAGACAGGGGGTGACTACGAGCAGTACTTC. Amino acid sequence: CASSQTGGDYEQYF.

The chain has TRBV5-5 and TRBJ1-2; D remains unclear. Germline V gives CDR1 SGHKS, CDR2 YYEKEE (reference sequence). Trimming shortened V by 4 bases and J by 0 bases, and 13 bases separated the two germline ends. CDR3 size: 15 residues. CDR3 nucleotide sequence: TGTGCCAGCAGCCCCGACACCAACACTAACTATGGCTACACCTTC. It translates to CASSPDTNTNYGYTF.

CDR3: CASSRDSPSANEKLFF. CDR3 DNA: TGTGCCAGCAGCCGGGACAGCCCCAGTGCTAATGAAAAACTGTTTTTT. J is TRBJ1-4 and V is TRBV3-1 (or the pseudogene TRBV3-2), with TRBD1 identical over 7 bases. V shed 4 bases, J shed 3 bases, and the junction held 8 bases outside the gene matches. Germline V gives CDR1 LGHDT, CDR2 YNNKEL (reference sequence). The CDR3 has 16 amino acids.

This chain connects TRBV4-1 to TRBJ1-1; 7 bases match TRBD1. The germline V gene has CDR1 MGHRA and CDR2 YSYEKL. Trimming took 0 bases from V and 8 from J; bases not matched to a gene: 9. The CDR3 has 15 residues. The CDR3 loop is CASSQDPLGTEEAFF. The CDR3 DNA is TGCGCCAGCAGCCAAGATCCCCTCGGGACAGAAGAAGCTTTCTTT.

The V call is TRBV5-1, the J call TRBJ2-7, with D maybe TRBD2 (7 bases). The V gene lost 4 bases and the J gene lost 2 bases, with 16 bases spanning the gap. Per germline, CDR1 SGHRS and CDR2 YFSETQ. The CDR3 is 15 amino acids. CDR3 nucleotides: TGCGCCAGCAGCCCTTTTCGGGGGGCCCCCTACGAGCAGTACTTC. It translates to CASSPFRGAPYEQYF. Variable domain in full (rest from reference TRBV5-1 and TRBJ2-7): KAGVTQTPRYLIKTRGQQVTLSCSPISGHRSVSWYQQTPGQGLQFLFEYFSETQRNKGNFPGRFSGRQFSNSRSEMNVSTLELGDSALYLCASSPFRGAPYEQYFGPGTRLTVT.

This clone was recorded only once. Written as DNA, the CDR3 is TGTGCCAGCTCACCTCCCCGGACAGGGCTAGAGACCCAGTACTTC. This translates into CASSPPRTGLETQYF. The chain links TRBV18 to TRBJ2-5; 8 bases map to TRBD1. The V gene end was trimmed by 3 bases and the J gene end by 4 bases; junction bases not matched to a gene: 7. Germline values: CDR1 KGHSH, CDR2 LQKENI. This CDR3 is 15 amino acids long.

This chain joins TRBV10-3 and TRBJ1-2, with no clear D. This CDR3 comprises 12 residues. The ends were cut back, 5 bases at V and 3 bases at J, with 7 bases in the middle. CDR1 and CDR2 from the germline V gene are ENHRY and SYGVKD. CDR3 in DNA: TGTGCCATCAGTATGGGTGACTATGGCTACACCTTC. It yields the protein CAISMGDYGYTF.

The chain joins TRBV11-3 to TRBJ1-1; D ambiguous. CDR1 and CDR2 from the germline V gene are SGHNT and YENEEA. This CDR3 has 13 amino acids. V lost 2 bases to trimming and J lost 3 bases, with 7 bases between them. CDR3 amino acids: CASSLMGDTEAFF. The CDR3 DNA sequence: TGTGCCAGCAGCTTAATGGGAGACACTGAAGCTTTCTTT.

V gene TRBV5-6 combines with J gene TRBJ1-2, with 8 bases identical to TRBD1. Germline CDR1 is SGHDT and CDR2 is YYEEEE. The CDR3 totals 13 residues. Germline trimming cut 5 bases from V and 6 bases from J; bases unmatched to any gene: 6. CDR3 nucleotides: TGTGCCAGCAGGAGGGACAGGCCCCATGGCTACACCTTC. Its translation: CASRRDRPHGYTF.

The table lists this clone with a count of one. CDR3 sequence: CSARGSETQYF. The CDR3 DNA reads TGCAGTGCTAGAGGCAGCGAGACCCAGTACTTC. The gene calls are TRBV20-1 and TRBJ2-5, with D uncertain. V was trimmed by 1 base and J by 5 bases, leaving 5 bases between them. The germline gives CDR1 DFQATT, CDR2 SNEGSKA (reference sequence). This CDR3 has 11 amino acids.

V usage is TRBV24-1 and J usage is TRBJ1-5; D not resolved. Trimming left V 1 base short and J 7 bases short, with 19 bases between. CDR3 size: 17 residues. The germline V gene encodes CDR1 KGHDR and CDR2 SFDVKD. The CDR3 loop reads CATSDFAPRVVGQPQHF. The CDR3 DNA reads TGTGCCACCAGTGATTTTGCCCCCAGAGTTGTGGGGCAGCCCCAGCATTTT.

The chain joins TRBV1 to TRBJ1-2. TRBV1 is described as a pseudogene. The CDR3 runs to 14 residues. The CDR3 protein is CTSSQGILGRGYTF. CDR3 in DNA: TGCACCAGCAGCCAAGGGATTTTAGGACGTGGCTACACCTTC.

This chain uses TRBV7-2 with TRBJ2-2, with D perhaps matching TRBD1 (5 bases). Between the trimmed V and J ends, which lost 3 bases and 3 bases, there was a span of 8 bases. Germline lookup yields CDR1 SGHTA and CDR2 FQGNSA. This CDR3 contains 14 residues. CDR3 nucleotide sequence: TGTGCCAGCAGCTTGGGGCAGTACACCGGGGAGCTGTTTTTT. Protein product: CASSLGQYTGELFF.

Concerning this clone itself: The junction and the germline gene differ at one end; a read error may be behind it. V is TRBV18 and J is TRBJ2-3; 9 bases are a match to TRBD1. Germline CDR1 and CDR2: KGHSH and LQKENI. CDR3 length equals 16 residues. The CDR3 is CASSPLGTGQADTQYF. Here the CDR3 DNA reads TGTGCCAGCTCGCCACTCGGGACAGGGCAAGCAGATACGCAGTATTTT.

V and J are TRBV6-1 and TRBJ1-3, with TRBD1 as a possible D gene (6 bases). Trimming shortened V by 2 bases and J by 4 bases, and 15 bases separated the two germline ends. CDR1 MNHNS and CDR2 SASEGT come from the germline V gene. The CDR3 sequence is 16 residues long. DNA for the CDR3: TGTGCCAGCAGTGAACTCTGGGGGGCAAACGGAAACACCATATATTTT. Encoded protein: CASSELWGANGNTIYF.

This clone has just one count. The rearrangement links TRBV4-1 to TRBJ1-6, with D tentatively TRBD1 (6 bases). The CDR3 sequence is 17 residues long. V lost 1 base, J lost 10 bases, and 20 bases lay in between. Germline lookup yields CDR1 MGHRA and CDR2 YSYEKL. CDR3 protein: CASSQGQVAGLRSPLHF. CDR3 nucleotide sequence: TGCGCCAGCAGCCAAGGACAGGTGGCTGGTCTTCGCTCACCCCTCCACTTT.

This chain links TRBV7-9 with TRBJ2-7, with TRBD2 as a possible D gene (6 bases). V gave up 5 bases and J gave up 4 bases, with 15 bases separating them. The germline V gene has CDR1 SEHNR and CDR2 FQNEAQ (reference sequence). This CDR3 region has 14 residues. CDR3 DNA sequence: TGTGCCAGCAGCCCGGGACTTGCACTTTACGAGCAGTACTTC. Its translation: CASSPGLALYEQYF.

V and J are TRBV27 and TRBJ2-3; perhaps TRBD2 as D (5 bases). With 2 bases removed from V and 1 base from J, the gap between germline ends came to 10 bases. The CDR3 covers 15 residues. Germline V gives CDR1 MNHEY, CDR2 SMNVEV (reference sequence). The DNA of the CDR3 is TGTGCCAGCAGTTTAGCCGGGGTACGCACAGATACGCAGTATTTT. Protein product: CASSLAGVRTDTQYF.

The J gene is TRBJ2-6, the V gene TRBV19; 7 bases match TRBD1. J lost 1 base, V lost 6 bases, and 15 bases had no gene match. Per the germline V gene, CDR1 is LNHDA and CDR2 is SQIVND (reference sequence). This CDR3 has 19 amino acids. CDR3 nucleotides: TGTGCCAGTAGAGCACAAGGGGGCGGTAGGAAATCTGGGGCCAACGTCCTGACTTTC. Encoded protein: CASRAQGGGRKSGANVLTF.

The chain uses TRBV30 and TRBJ2-2; 11 bases map to TRBD1. CDR3 size: 17 residues. The germline CDR1 and CDR2 sequences are GTSNPN and SVGIG (reference sequence). J was trimmed by 4 bases and V by 0 bases; bases with no gene match: 7. The CDR3 region is CAWSVYPDRGLTGELFF. DNA of the CDR3: TGTGCCTGGAGTGTATATCCGGACAGGGGGCTCACCGGGGAGCTGTTTTTT. Full variable domain (remainder filled in from reference TRBV30 and TRBJ2-2): SQTIHQWPATLVQPVGSPLSLECTVEGTSNPNLYWYRQAAGRGLQLLFYSVGIGQISSEVPQNLSASRPQDRQFILSSKKLLLSDSGFYLCAWSVYPDRGLTGELFFGEGSRLTVL.